These 6 T cell receptor beta chains were sequenced from one sample in a study of blood T cell repertoires in COVID-19. Method: immunoSEQ multiplex PCR; TCRdb's copy keeps in-frame clones and lacks some. This sample has 40,000 to 45,000 clones, with more than 85% found just once. The sample consisted of peripheral blood. The source of these receptors is a human donor in a cohort sampled during active COVID-19.

The rearrangement uses TRBV7-3 and TRBJ1-1; the D is unclear. Trimming cost V 0 bases and J 5 bases, with 10 bases left between them. Germline V lookup: CDR1 SGHTA, CDR2 FQGTGA. There are 14 residues in the CDR3. The CDR3 DNA is TGTGCCAGCAGCTTAACGTTGAGGGTGACTGAAGCTTTCTTT. This encodes CASSLTLRVTEAFF.

This chain uses TRBV29-1 with TRBJ1-2, with 9 bases lining up with TRBD1. V shed 7 bases, J shed 10 bases, and the junction held 10 bases outside the gene matches. CDR1 and CDR2 (germline): SQVTM, ANQGSEA. The CDR3 loop spans 12 amino acids. CDR3 sequence reads: CSATGQGLFYTF. The DNA of the CDR3 is TGCAGCGCCACGGGACAGGGATTATTCTACACCTTC.

J is TRBJ2-2 and V is TRBV3-1 (or the pseudogene TRBV3-2), with D perhaps TRBD2 (5 bases). V was shortened by 7 bases and J by 0 bases, with 9 bases between the two germline ends. CDR1 and CDR2 from the germline V gene are LGHDT and YNNKEL (reference sequence). This CDR3 comprises 14 residues. The CDR3 sequence is CASTPGTNTGELFF. The CDR3 coding sequence is TGTGCCAGCACCCCGGGAACGAACACCGGGGAGCTGTTTTTT.

This clone was found a few times. The chain recombines TRBV5-1 with TRBJ1-6; TRBD1 matches at 7 bases. This CDR3 is 16 amino acids long. The V and J ends lost 0 bases and 6 bases, in that order; junction bases with no gene match: 6. In germline, CDR1 is SGHRS, CDR2 YFSETQ. The CDR3 sequence is CASSLAPQGGNSPLHF. CDR3 bases: TGCGCCAGCAGCTTGGCCCCCCAGGGGGGTAATTCACCCCTCCACTTT. The full variable domain, in which reference TRBV5-1 and TRBJ1-6 provide the parts outside the CDR3, is KAGVTQTPRYLIKTRGQQVTLSCSPISGHRSVSWYQQTPGQGLQFLFEYFSETQRNKGNFPGRFSGRQFSNSRSEMNVSTLELGDSALYLCASSLAPQGGNSPLHFGNGTRLTVT.

The CDR3, as DNA: TGTGCCAGCAGCAAAGGTGGGGTACAGGGGCGGGGGGCACAGGGTCAGCCCCAGCATTTT. This translates into CASSKGGVQGRGAQGQPQHF. J is TRBJ1-5 and V is TRBV21-1. TRBV21-1 has pseudogene status. The CDR3 is made up of 20 amino acids.

The chain is built from TRBV21-1 and TRBJ1-3. TRBV21-1 has pseudogene status. The CDR3 loop spans 12 amino acids. The CDR3 bases are TGTGCCAGCAGCAAAGTTGAGGGCACCATATATTTT. It yields the protein CASSKVEGTIYF.